Listed here are 5 T cell receptor beta chains from one sample, sequenced in a study of blood T cell repertoires in COVID-19. The assay was immunoSEQ multiplex PCR, and TCRdb's table has in-frame clones only and misses some. This sample has fewer than 300,000 clones, with around 85% found just once. The material sequenced was PBMCs or T cells enriched from blood (not recorded which). The receptors here all came from a woman aged 50 to 60 who had recovered from COVID-19.

The DNA of the CDR3 is TGTGCCAGCAGTGAATTCTTAGCGGGAGCGCGCGGGGAGCTGTTTTTT. Amino acids: CASSEFLAGARGELFF. This chain connects TRBV25-1 to TRBJ2-2; 9 bases match TRBD2. The CDR3 extends over 16 amino acids. J was trimmed by 7 bases and V by 1 base; bases with no gene match: 7. CDR1 MGHDK and CDR2 SYGVNS come from the germline V gene.

CDR3 residues: CASSSAGGNSNQPQHF. CDR3 coding DNA: TGTGCCAGCAGTTCTGCAGGGGGAAATAGCAATCAGCCCCAGCATTTT. The chain has TRBV27 and TRBJ1-5, with 7 bases that match TRBD1. Germline values: CDR1 MNHEY, CDR2 SMNVEV (reference sequence). The CDR3 spans 16 residues. The junction had 6 bases not matched to a gene; V was cut back by 4 bases and J by 0 bases.

This rearrangement joins TRBV20-1 to TRBJ1-2; D not certain. This CDR3 region has 14 residues. The V gene's germline CDR1 is DFQATT and CDR2 SNEGSKA (reference sequence). Between the trimmed V and J ends, which lost 3 bases and 2 bases, there was a span of 13 bases. The CDR3 DNA follows: TGCAGTGCTAGTCCCCGGCGAGGGAACTATGGCTACACCTTC. Translation: CSASPRRGNYGYTF.

This clone was detected only once. This sample includes further DNA sequences coding for the same CDR3. The rearrangement joins TRBV18 to TRBJ2-5, with TRBD1 matching over 9 bases. J was trimmed by 4 bases and V by 6 bases; bases with no gene match: 6. The CDR3 totals 14 residues. Germline CDR1 reads KGHSH; CDR2 reads LQKENI. The CDR3 DNA sequence: TGTGCCAGCTCTCTAAACAGGGGGCGAGAGACCCAGTACTTC. Translation: CASSLNRGRETQYF.

The chain links TRBV7-2 to TRBJ1-6; D is perhaps TRBD1 (6 bases). The V and J ends lost 6 bases and 4 bases respectively, with 19 bases between them. CDR1 SGHTA and CDR2 FQGNSA come from the germline V gene. The CDR3 has 17 residues. The DNA for the CDR3 is TGTGCCAGCAGTCCACTCACGGGGGGCCGTTATAATTCACCCCTCCACTTT. Translated, it gives CASSPLTGGRYNSPLHF.